This TCR beta chain appears in the sequencing data of a study of blood T cell repertoires in COVID-19. Looking at the study overall: The United States, Italy and Spain provided the acute and convalescent COVID-19 samples. PBMCs, B-cell-depleted T cells, or T cells provided the cDNA or gDNA that made up the material.

Authors' methods: By means of reference gene primer amplification, nucleated cell counts were estimated. TCRdb's copy holds only in-frame clones and misses some; the assay was immunoSEQ multiplex PCR. Clone size and V and J calls were adopted from that table, with D and trimming inferred from the DNA. The sample lists tens of thousands of clones; roughly 80% were seen once. The receptor's source is a man at least 80 years old with acute or convalescent COVID-19. Sequencing was done on a sample of peripheral blood.

The CDR3 region has the DNA TGTGCCAGCAGCCAAGTACTAGCGGGAACCTACAATGAGCAGTTCTTC. This sequence encodes CASSQVLAGTYNEQFF. The rearrangement joins TRBV3-1 (or the pseudogene TRBV3-2) to TRBJ2-1, with 10 bases matching TRBD2. Germline V lookup: CDR1 LGHDT, CDR2 YNNKEL (reference sequence). The J segment lost 2 bases and the V segment lost 1 base, leaving 2 bases of the junction unmatched. This CDR3 has 16 residues.